Listed below are T cell receptor beta chains from one sample, sequenced in a study of cytomegalovirus exposure and HLA in healthy donors. This table comes from immunoSEQ multiplex PCR, and its TCRdb copy is limited to in-frame clones, with some not included. The sample records more than 130,000 clones, about 86% being singletons. The sequenced sample was PBMCs. The receptor source for this set is a woman aged 18-29 years in good health and CMV-seropositive. Both conserved end residues are trimmed from each CDR3. Each record gives: clone size, J gene, V gene, CDR3 protein. Expanded clones get a size class; other rows say once, few or many, or leave the size out.

- TRBJ1-4 TRBV19 ASSIAPREKLF
- TRBJ2-7 TRBV28 ASSLSGTNYEQY
- TRBJ1-2 TRBV4-3 ASSQAPNGGGRGYT
- TRBJ1-2 TRBV19 ASSHEVLNGYT
- TRBJ1-4 TRBV6-6 ASSYGRGGEKLF
- TRBJ2-5 TRBV6-1 ASSEGPGASPQETQY
- TRBJ2-2 TRBV6-6 ASSSGRANTGELF
- TRBJ1-4 TRBV7-9 ASSSDSYNEKLF
few TRBJ2-7 TRBV5-1 ASSLRWQGLNEQY
- TRBJ1-2 TRBV27 ASRNLRGFYGYT
- TRBJ1-2 TRBV4-1 ASSKPGQGGGYT
once TRBJ1-1 TRBV6-4 ASSDQGTGQAF
- TRBJ2-7 TRBV30 AWSPAYEQY
- TRBJ1-4 TRBV28 ASSRDRAGKLF
- TRBJ2-2 TRBV2 ASGSRSGGDTGELF
- TRBJ1-1 TRBV6-6 ASTSGNTEAF
- TRBJ1-6 TRBV7-3 ASSPGQGNSPLH
- TRBJ2-3 TRBV15 ATSRVGTTGDTQY
once TRBJ2-2 TRBV28 ASSFQGTGELF
- TRBJ2-7 TRBV19 ASSKEADPYEQY
- TRBJ1-1 TRBV5-1 ASSSLTVNTEAF
once TRBJ1-2 TRBV14 ASSRHWDTGDYGYT
- TRBJ2-6 TRBV28 ASSLSPGTGANVLT
- TRBJ2-1 TRBV7-3 ASSYQGSGNEQF
once TRBJ2-6 TRBV30 ACPPGLAGGTSGANVLT
- TRBJ1-1 TRBV5-1 ASSWDRGNTEAF
- TRBJ1-6 TRBV30 AWSVSVYNSPLH
- TRBJ2-3 TRBV5-4 ASSLAGAGTDTQY
- TRBJ1-4 TRBV7-9 ASRPVDSEKLF
- TRBJ2-1 TRBV18 ASSPGLGNEQF
- TRBJ2-3 TRBV9 ASSVVSGGHTDTQY
- TRBJ2-1 TRBV7-2 ASSLSAGGRSGEQF
- TRBJ2-1 TRBV27 ASSWREGANEQF
- TRBJ1-2 TRBV6-5 ASSPDRGYGYT
- TRBJ2-7 TRBV5-1 ASSLGGLYEQY
- TRBJ1-1 TRBV6-6 ASSPWTGDTEAF
- TRBJ2-1 TRBV7-2 ASSLQTSGGAHEQF
- TRBJ1-1 TRBV9 ASSESPVGATEAF
- TRBJ2-6 TRBV2 ASRVDRGSGANVLT
- TRBJ2-3 TRBV29-1 SVVGRARDTQY
- TRBJ2-1 TRBV27 ASTGYNEQF
- TRBJ1-5 TRBV29-1 SVPGEDQPQH
- TRBJ2-5 TRBV4-1 ASSHAGAVEETQY
- TRBJ2-2 TRBV9 ASSRTSGRNTGELF
- TRBJ2-5 TRBV6-5 ASRDRGFGTQY
- TRBJ1-6 TRBV27 ASSERTGGGNSPLH
- TRBJ2-1 TRBV7-9 ASSFIGREEDEQF
once TRBJ2-4 TRBV5-6 ASSLDPGLAKNIQY
- TRBJ2-7 TRBV27 ASSFITSGLQY
- TRBJ2-1 TRBV5-4 ASSEEPLAGPLNEQF
- TRBJ1-5 TRBV9 ASSVRPGSSNQPQH
- TRBJ2-3 TRBV7-8 ASSLGGGGTDTQY
- TRBJ1-3 TRBV19 ASSVGPSSGNTIY
once TRBJ1-6 TRBV11-2 ASSLRTANSPLH
- TRBJ2-3 TRBV5-1 ASSTDTGGTDTQY
once TRBJ2-7 TRBV5-4 ASSFPGDGREQY
- TRBJ2-1 TRBV11-2 ASSPSAYNEQF
- TRBJ2-5 TRBV7-9 ASSSGTRGETQY
- TRBJ2-1 TRBV5-5 ASSRTSGRNEQF